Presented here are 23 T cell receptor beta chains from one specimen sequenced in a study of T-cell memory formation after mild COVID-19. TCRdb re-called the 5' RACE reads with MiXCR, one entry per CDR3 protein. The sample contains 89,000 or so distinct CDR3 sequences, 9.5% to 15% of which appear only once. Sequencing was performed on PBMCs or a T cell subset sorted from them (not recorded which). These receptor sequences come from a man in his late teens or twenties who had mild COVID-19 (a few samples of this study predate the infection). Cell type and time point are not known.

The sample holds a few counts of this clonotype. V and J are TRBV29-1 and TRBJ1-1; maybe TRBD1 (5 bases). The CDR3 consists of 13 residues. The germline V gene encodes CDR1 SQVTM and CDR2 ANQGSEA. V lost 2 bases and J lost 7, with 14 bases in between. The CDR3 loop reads CSVEWGDLDEAFF. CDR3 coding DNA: TGCAGCGTTGAATGGGGGGACCTCGATGAAGCTTTCTTT.

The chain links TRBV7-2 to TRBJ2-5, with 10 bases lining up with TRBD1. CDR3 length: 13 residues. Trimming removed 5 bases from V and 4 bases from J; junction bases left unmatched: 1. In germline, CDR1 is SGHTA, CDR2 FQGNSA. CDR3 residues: CASSRDRGETQYF. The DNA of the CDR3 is TGTGCCAGCAGCCGGGACAGGGGAGAGACCCAGTACTTC.

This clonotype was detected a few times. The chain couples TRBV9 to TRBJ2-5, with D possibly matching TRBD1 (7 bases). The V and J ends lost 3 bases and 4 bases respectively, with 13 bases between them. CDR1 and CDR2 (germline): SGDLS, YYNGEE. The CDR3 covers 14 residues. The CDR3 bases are TGTGCCAGCAGCGCCCCAGGGGGAGGAGAGACCCAGTACTTC. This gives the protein CASSAPGGGETQYF.

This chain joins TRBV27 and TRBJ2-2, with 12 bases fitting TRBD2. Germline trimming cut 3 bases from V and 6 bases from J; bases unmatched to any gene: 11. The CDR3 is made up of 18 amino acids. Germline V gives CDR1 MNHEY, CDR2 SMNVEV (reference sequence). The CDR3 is CASSFSLAGGRPAGELFF. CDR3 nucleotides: TGTGCCAGCAGTTTTTCACTAGCGGGGGGCCGCCCCGCCGGGGAGCTGTTTTTT.

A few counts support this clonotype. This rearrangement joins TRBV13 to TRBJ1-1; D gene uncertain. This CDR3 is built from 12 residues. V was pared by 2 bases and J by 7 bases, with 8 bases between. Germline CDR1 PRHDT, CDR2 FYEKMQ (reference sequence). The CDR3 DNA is TGTGCCAGCAGCTTAATTAGAGGTGAAGCTTTCTTT. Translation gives CASSLIRGEAFF.

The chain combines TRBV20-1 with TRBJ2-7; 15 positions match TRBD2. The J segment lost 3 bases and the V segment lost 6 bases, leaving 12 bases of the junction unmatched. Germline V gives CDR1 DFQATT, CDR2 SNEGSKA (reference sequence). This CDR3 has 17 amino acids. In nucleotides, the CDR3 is TGCAGTGCCCACCATGGGACTAGCGGGGGGTGGAACTACGAGCAGTACTTC. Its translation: CSAHHGTSGGWNYEQYF.

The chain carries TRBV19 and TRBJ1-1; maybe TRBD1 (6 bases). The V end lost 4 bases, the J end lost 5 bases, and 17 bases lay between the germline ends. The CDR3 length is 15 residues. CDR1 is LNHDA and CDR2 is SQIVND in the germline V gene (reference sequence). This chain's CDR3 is CASSTPTDSYTEAFF. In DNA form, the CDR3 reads TGTGCCAGTAGTACGCCGACGGACAGCTATACTGAAGCTTTCTTT.

CDR3 in amino acids: CSVGAGTISGANVLTF. CDR3 bases: TGCAGCGTTGGGGCAGGAACCATCTCTGGGGCCAACGTCCTGACTTTC. J is TRBJ2-6 and V is TRBV29-1; D ambiguous. The V gene's germline CDR1 is SQVTM and CDR2 ANQGSEA. Deletions cut 4 bases from V and 0 bases from J, with 13 bases between. The CDR3 totals 16 residues.

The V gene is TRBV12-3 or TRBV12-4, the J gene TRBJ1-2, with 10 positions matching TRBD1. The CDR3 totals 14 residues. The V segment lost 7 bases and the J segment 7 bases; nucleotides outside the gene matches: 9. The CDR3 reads CASNRDRGVAGYTF. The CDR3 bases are TGTGCCAGCAACCGGGACAGGGGAGTCGCTGGCTACACCTTC.

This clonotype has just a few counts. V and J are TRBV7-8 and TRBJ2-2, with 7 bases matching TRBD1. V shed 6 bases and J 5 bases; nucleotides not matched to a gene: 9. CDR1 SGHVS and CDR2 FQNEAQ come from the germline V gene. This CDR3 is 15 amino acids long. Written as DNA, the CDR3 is TGTGCCAGCAGTGCGAGGGGGCGTTCAACCGGGGAGCTGTTTTTT. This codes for CASSARGRSTGELFF.

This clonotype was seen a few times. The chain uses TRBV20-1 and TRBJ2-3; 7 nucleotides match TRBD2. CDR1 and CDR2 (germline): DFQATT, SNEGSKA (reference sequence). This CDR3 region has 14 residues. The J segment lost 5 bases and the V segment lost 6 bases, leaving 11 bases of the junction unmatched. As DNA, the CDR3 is TGCAGTGCGGGAGGGACTCACCCGGGAGATACGCAGTATTTT. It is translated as CSAGGTHPGDTQYF.

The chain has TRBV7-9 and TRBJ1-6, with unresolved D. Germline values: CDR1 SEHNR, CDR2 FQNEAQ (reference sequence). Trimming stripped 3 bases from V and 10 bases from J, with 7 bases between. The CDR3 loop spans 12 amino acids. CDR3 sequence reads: CASSFNESPLHF. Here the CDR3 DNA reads TGTGCCAGCAGCTTTAATGAGTCACCCCTCCACTTT.

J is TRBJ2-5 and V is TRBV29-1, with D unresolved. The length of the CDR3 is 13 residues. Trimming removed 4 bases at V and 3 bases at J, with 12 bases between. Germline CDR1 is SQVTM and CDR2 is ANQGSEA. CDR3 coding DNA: TGCAGCGTTGTTGAGGCGTTAAAAGAGACCCAGTACTTC. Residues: CSVVEALKETQYF.

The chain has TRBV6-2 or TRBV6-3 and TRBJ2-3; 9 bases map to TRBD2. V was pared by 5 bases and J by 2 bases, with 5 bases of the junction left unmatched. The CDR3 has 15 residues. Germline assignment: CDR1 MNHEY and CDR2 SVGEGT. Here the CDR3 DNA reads TGTGCCAGCAGTGGGTCTAGCGGGGACACAGATACGCAGTATTTT. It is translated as CASSGSSGDTDTQYF.

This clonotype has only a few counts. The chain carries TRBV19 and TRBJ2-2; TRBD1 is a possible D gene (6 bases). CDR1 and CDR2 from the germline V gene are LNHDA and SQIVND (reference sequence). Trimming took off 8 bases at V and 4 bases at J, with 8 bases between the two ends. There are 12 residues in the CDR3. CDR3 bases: TGTGCCAGTTGGACAGCCACCGGGGAGCTGTTTTTT. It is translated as CASWTATGELFF.

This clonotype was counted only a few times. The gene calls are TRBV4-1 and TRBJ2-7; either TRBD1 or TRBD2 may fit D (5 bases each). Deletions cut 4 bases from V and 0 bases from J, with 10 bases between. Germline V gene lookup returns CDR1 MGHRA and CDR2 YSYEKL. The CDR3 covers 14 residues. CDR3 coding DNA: TGCGCCAGCAGCCTGGGACGGGACTCCTACGAGCAGTACTTC. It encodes CASSLGRDSYEQYF.

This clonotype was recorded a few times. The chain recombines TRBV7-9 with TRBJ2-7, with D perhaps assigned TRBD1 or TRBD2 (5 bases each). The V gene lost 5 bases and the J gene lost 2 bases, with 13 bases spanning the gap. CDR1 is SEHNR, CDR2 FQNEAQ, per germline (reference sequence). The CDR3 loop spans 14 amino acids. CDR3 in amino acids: CASSQGRPPYEQYV. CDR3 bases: TGTGCCAGCAGCCAGGGACGGCCCCCCTACGAGCAGTACGTC.

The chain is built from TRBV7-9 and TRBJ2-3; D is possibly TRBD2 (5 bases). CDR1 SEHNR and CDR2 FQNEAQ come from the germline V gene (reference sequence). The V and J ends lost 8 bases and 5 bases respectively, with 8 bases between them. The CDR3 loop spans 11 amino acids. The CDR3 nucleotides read TGTGCCAGCCCAGAGGGAGATACGCAGTATTTT. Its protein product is CASPEGDTQYF. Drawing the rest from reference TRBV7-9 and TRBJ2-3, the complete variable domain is DTGVSQNPRHKITKRGQNVTFRCDPISEHNRLYWYRQTLGQGPEFLTYFQNEAQLEKSRLLSDRFSAERPKGSFSTLEIQRTEQGDSAMYLCASPEGDTQYFGPGTRLTVL.

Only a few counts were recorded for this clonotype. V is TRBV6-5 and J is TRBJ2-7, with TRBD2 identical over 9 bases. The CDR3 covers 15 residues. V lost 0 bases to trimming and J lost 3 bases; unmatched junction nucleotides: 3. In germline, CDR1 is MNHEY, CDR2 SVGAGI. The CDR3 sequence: CASSYSGGGVYEQYF. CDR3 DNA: TGTGCCAGCAGTTACTCAGGCGGGGGGGTCTACGAGCAGTACTTC.

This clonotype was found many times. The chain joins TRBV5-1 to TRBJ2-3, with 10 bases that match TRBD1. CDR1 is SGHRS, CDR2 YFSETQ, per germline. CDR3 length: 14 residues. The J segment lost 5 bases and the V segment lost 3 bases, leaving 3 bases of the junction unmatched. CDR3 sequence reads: CASSWGQGLDTQYF. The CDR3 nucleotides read TGCGCCAGCAGCTGGGGACAGGGGTTAGATACGCAGTATTTT.

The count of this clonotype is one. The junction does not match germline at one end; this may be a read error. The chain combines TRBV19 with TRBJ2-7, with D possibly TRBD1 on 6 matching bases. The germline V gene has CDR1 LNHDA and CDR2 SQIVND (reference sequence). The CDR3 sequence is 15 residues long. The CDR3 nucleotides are TGTGCCAGTAGTATACCCCTGGGGGCCTCCCACGAGCAGTACTTC. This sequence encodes CASSIPLGASHEQYF.

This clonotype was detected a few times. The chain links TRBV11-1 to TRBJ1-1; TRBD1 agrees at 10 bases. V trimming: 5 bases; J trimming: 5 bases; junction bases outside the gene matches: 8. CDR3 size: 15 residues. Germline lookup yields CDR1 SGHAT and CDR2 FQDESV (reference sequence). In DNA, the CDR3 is TGTGCCAGCAGCAGATTCGGACAGGGGGGGACTGAAGCTTTCTTT. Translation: CASSRFGQGGTEAFF.

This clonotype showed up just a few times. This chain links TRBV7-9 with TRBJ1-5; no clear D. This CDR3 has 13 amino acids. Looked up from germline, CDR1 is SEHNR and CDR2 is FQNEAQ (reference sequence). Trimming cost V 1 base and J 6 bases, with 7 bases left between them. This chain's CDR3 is CASSLDPGQPQHF. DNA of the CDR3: TGTGCCAGCAGCTTAGACCCGGGTCAGCCCCAGCATTTT.